Presented here are 15 T cell receptor beta chains from one specimen sequenced in a study of OX40 agonist ivuxolimab in advanced cancers. Here immunoSEQ multiplex PCR was the method, and the copy in TCRdb shows in-frame clones only, minus some. The profile shows tens of thousands of clones, nearly 85% of them singletons. The source material was CD4+ or CD8+ T cells sorted from blood, sampled in a trial of the OX40 agonist ivuxolimab. Every receptor here comes from an adult with an advanced solid tumor such as melanoma, head and neck, liver or kidney cancer.

V and J are TRBV7-3 and TRBJ1-1, with 7 bases lining up with TRBD1. Losses at the gene ends were 3 bases for V and 10 bases for J; bases not matched to a gene: 14. Germline CDR1 and CDR2: SGHTA and FQGTGA. The CDR3 loop spans 15 amino acids. CDR3 nucleotides: TGTGCCAGCAGCTTTAAAGGGGGCCGGGAGATGAGAGCTTTCTTT. Residues: CASSFKGGREMRAFF.

The chain carries TRBV2 and TRBJ1-4; D is uncertain. V lost 8 bases and J lost 8, with 27 bases in between. Germline V gene lookup returns CDR1 SNHLY and CDR2 FYNNEI. The CDR3 covers 17 residues. CDR3 coding DNA: TGTGCCAGCGAACCGGGAGCCGTCACATCTATAGGCGAAAAACTGTTTTTT. This sequence encodes CASEPGAVTSIGEKLFF. Supplemented by reference TRBV2 and TRBJ1-4, the full variable domain reads EPEVTQTPSHQVTQMGQEVILRCVPISNHLYFYWYRQILGQKVEFLVSFYNNEISEKSEIFDDQFSVERPDGSNFTLKIRSTKLEDSAMYFCASEPGAVTSIGEKLFFGSGTQLSVL.

The chain couples TRBV18 to TRBJ2-2, with a possible D match to TRBD1 (5 bases). Per germline, CDR1 KGHSH and CDR2 LQKENI. The CDR3 is made up of 13 amino acids. V lost 10 bases to trimming and J lost 4 bases, with 13 bases between them. The CDR3: CATTYRITGELFF. CDR3 DNA sequence: TGTGCCACCACTTACAGGATCACCGGGGAGCTGTTTTTT.

V usage is TRBV6-1 and J usage is TRBJ2-4, with a weak D call TRBD1 (8 bases). Germline V gives CDR1 MNHNS, CDR2 SASEGT. The CDR3 has 13 amino acids. This chain's CDR3 is CASGGQVHSIQYF. The DNA for the CDR3 is TGTGCTTCGGGGGGACAGGTCCATTCCATTCAGTACTTC.

The V and J genes are TRBV5-4 and TRBJ2-5; D is possibly TRBD2 (6 bases). V dropped 0 bases and J dropped 1 base, with 13 bases sitting between them. The CDR3 runs 16 residues. Germline lookup yields CDR1 SGHNT and CDR2 YYREEE (reference sequence). The chain's CDR3 is CASSLGPGRPQETQYF. The CDR3 bases are TGTGCCAGCAGCTTGGGTCCGGGGAGGCCCCAAGAGACCCAGTACTTC.

This clone was seen a handful of times. The J gene is TRBJ1-3, the V gene TRBV19; 7 bases line up with TRBD1. V trimming: 6 bases; J trimming: 4 bases; junction bases outside the gene matches: 6. The length of the CDR3 is 14 residues. Per the germline V gene, CDR1 is LNHDA and CDR2 is SQIVND (reference sequence). The CDR3 here is CASSHRGYGNTIYF. The CDR3 nucleotides are TGTGCCAGTAGCCACAGGGGATACGGAAACACCATATATTTT.

This chain links TRBV2 with TRBJ1-2; D is perhaps TRBD1 (6 bases). The CDR3 length is 15 residues. Germline V gene lookup returns CDR1 SNHLY and CDR2 FYNNEI. V was trimmed by 8 bases and J by 2 bases, leaving 18 bases between them. The CDR3 nucleotides are TGTGCCAGCTCGGACAGACGGATGAGGAACTATGGCTACACCTTC. Residues: CASSDRRMRNYGYTF.

The chain links TRBV4-3 to TRBJ2-3, with D possibly TRBD2 on 5 matching bases. Trimming removed 1 base from V and 7 bases from J, with 12 bases in between. Looked up from germline, CDR1 is LGHNA and CDR2 is YSLEER. This CDR3 comprises 14 residues. Here the CDR3 reads CASSQGPSSNTQYF. In DNA, the CDR3 is TGCGCCAGCAGCCAAGGCCCTAGCAGCAATACGCAGTATTTT.

The rearrangement joins TRBV9 to TRBJ2-2; 10 nucleotides line up with TRBD2. V lost 4 bases and J lost 1; bases outside the gene matches: 7. Germline lookup yields CDR1 SGDLS and CDR2 YYNGEE. The length of the CDR3 is 17 residues. CDR3 DNA: TGTGCCAGCAGCTTATTTAGCGGGGGGCTGAACACCGGGGAGCTGTTTTTT. Protein: CASSLFSGGLNTGELFF.

V gene TRBV4-2 combines with J gene TRBJ2-5; weak D call: TRBD1 (7 bases). The CDR3 is made up of 17 amino acids. Between the trimmed V and J ends, which lost 2 bases and 2 bases, there was a span of 18 bases. Germline V gene lookup returns CDR1 LGHNA and CDR2 YNFKEQ. The CDR3 here is CASSQTIRGAIQETQYF. In DNA, the CDR3 is TGTGCCAGCAGCCAAACTATCAGGGGGGCTATTCAAGAGACCCAGTACTTC.

The J gene is TRBJ2-2, the V gene TRBV7-2; D is unresolved. The CDR3 extends over 16 amino acids. With 3 bases removed from V and 4 bases from J, the gap between germline ends came to 15 bases. CDR1 is SGHTA, CDR2 FQGNSA, per germline. The CDR3 protein is CASSFPTSRSTGELFF. For the CDR3, the DNA is TGTGCCAGCAGCTTTCCTACCAGCCGCAGCACCGGGGAGCTGTTTTTT.

The chain uses TRBV5-1 and TRBJ2-3, with D maybe TRBD1 (6 bases). CDR1 SGHRS and CDR2 YFSETQ come from the germline V gene. This CDR3 region has 13 residues. V was trimmed by 4 bases and J by 3 bases, leaving 9 bases between them. The CDR3 loop reads CASSIQGTDTQYF. CDR3 coding DNA: TGCGCCAGCAGCATACAGGGTACAGATACGCAGTATTTT.

The gene calls are TRBV7-2 and TRBJ1-2; D unresolved. V was cut by 1 base and J by 4 bases, with 13 bases left in between. The CDR3 spans 15 residues. Germline lookup yields CDR1 SGHTA and CDR2 FQGNSA. The CDR3 protein is CASSLGGGTVYGYTF. The CDR3 nucleotides read TGTGCCAGCAGCTTAGGCGGTGGAACCGTCTATGGCTACACCTTC.

On this clone: Lacking the conserved final phenylalanine or tryptophan, this CDR3 likely reflects a read error. The gene calls are TRBV5-6 and TRBJ2-7; the D is unclear. Germline V gene data show CDR1 as SGHDT and CDR2 as YYEEEE. The germline V and J ends were trimmed by 0 bases and 4 bases, with 11 bases remaining between them. The CDR3 contains 14 residues. The CDR3 sequence: CASSLDGSRYEQYL. CDR3 DNA sequence: TGTGCCAGCAGCTTGGACGGCAGCAGGTACGAGCAGTACCTC.

V gene TRBV5-1 combines with J gene TRBJ2-5; D unclear. The CDR3 has 15 amino acids. Between the trimmed V and J ends, which lost 4 bases and 1 base, there was a span of 14 bases. Germline-derived CDR1 and CDR2 are SGHRS and YFSETQ. CDR3: CASSRAPLGQETQYF. The CDR3 DNA reads as TGCGCCAGCAGCCGGGCCCCCCTGGGCCAAGAGACCCAGTACTTC.